This entry describes one T cell receptor beta chain. Original data processing: Reference gene primer amplification in the assay estimated nucleated cell counts. Sequencing used immunoSEQ multiplex PCR; TCRdb keeps in-frame clones, though not all of them. The DNA gave D and trimming, while V, J and clone size come from that table. In the table there are about 250,000 clones, 65% to 90% of which are singletons. This sample is part of a study of blood T cell repertoires in COVID-19. This CDR3 comprises 17 residues. V gave up 5 bases and J gave up 2 bases; unmatched junction bases: 13. CDR1 is SNHLY and CDR2 is FYNNEI in the germline V gene. Recovered status in Cohort 3 required two negative PCRs, clearance, or symptom resolution.

Sample: PBMCs or T cells enriched from blood (not recorded which). The chain uses TRBV2 and TRBJ2-7, with 9 bases identical to TRBD1. The clonotype originates from a man aged 40-49 years who had recovered from COVID-19. CDR3 in DNA: TGTGCCAGCAGTTCAATTACCGGGACAGGGTTTCCCTACGAGCAGTACTTC. Translation: CASSSITGTGFPYEQYF.